Listed below are T cell receptor beta chains from one sample, sequenced in a study of blood T cell repertoires in COVID-19. Clones were sequenced by immunoSEQ multiplex PCR, and TCRdb holds only the in-frame ones, with some missing. The table lists about 170,000 clones, approximately 87% of them singletons, with roughly 9.7% in the top ten. The sequenced material came from peripheral blood. The source of these receptors is a woman aged 55-69 years with COVID-19, enrolled during active disease. The CDR3 runs from the conserved cysteine through the conserved F or W. The D gene is left open where the match is weak. Clone sizes are given selectively: once, few, many, or a class where the clone is expanded.

V	J	D	size	DNA	CDR3
TRBV12-3/TRBV12-4	TRBJ2-5	TRBD1	-	TGTGCCAGCGGTAAGACAGGGGGAGAGACCCAGTACTTC	CASGKTGGETQYF
TRBV6-5	TRBJ2-2	-	-	TGTGCCAGCAGTTTGGGACTTAACACCGGGGAGCTGTTTTTT	CASSLGLNTGELFF
TRBV3-1/TRBV3-2	TRBJ2-1	-	-	TGTGCCAGCAGCCAAGGGAGCCTCACGGGGAATGAGCAGTTCTTC	CASSQGSLTGNEQFF
TRBV5-5	TRBJ1-1	-	-	TGTGCCAGCAGCGTGGGTCCAGGGGCATTGAGCACTGAAGCTTTCTTT	CASSVGPGALSTEAFF
TRBV27	TRBJ1-1	TRBD1	-	TGTGCCAGCAGAGCCCTTCCCGGACAGGGTAGGGTTTGGGCTTTCTTT	CASRALPGQGRVWAFF
TRBV4-2	TRBJ2-2	-	-	TGTGCCAGCAGCCAAGCTACCGGGGAGCTGTTTTTT	CASSQATGELFF
TRBV19	TRBJ2-1	TRBD2	-	TGTGCCAGAACTTTGGGGGGGGAGCCCTCCTACAATGAGCAGTTCTTC	CARTLGGEPSYNEQFF
TRBV19	TRBJ2-3	-	-	TGTGCCAGTAGTATCCCGGGATTACGAACAGATACGCAGTATTTT	CASSIPGLRTDTQYF
TRBV11-3	TRBJ2-1	-	-	TGTGCCAGCAGCTTAACGGGGGACAGTTTCAATGAGCAGTTCTTC	CASSLTGDSFNEQFF
TRBV5-1	TRBJ1-6	TRBD1	-	TGCGCCAGCAGCCGACAGGACAGGGGTGATTCACCCCTCCACTTT	CASSRQDRGDSPLHF
TRBV24-1	TRBJ2-3	TRBD1	-	TGTGCCACCAGTGCCGTTCCAGGGGGCGGCACAGATACGCAGTATTTT	CATSAVPGGGTDTQYF
TRBV5-1	TRBJ1-1	-	-	TGCGCCAGCAGCTTGGGTCAGCGGGTTACTGAAGCTTTCTTT	CASSLGQRVTEAFF
TRBV4-3	TRBJ2-3	TRBD2	-	TGCGCCAGCAGCCAGACTAGCGGCACAGATACGCAGTATTTT	CASSQTSGTDTQYF
TRBV5-4	TRBJ1-1	TRBD1	-	TGTGCCAGCGCTGACCCGACAGGGCGGGGAACTGAAGCTTTCTTT	CASADPTGRGTEAFF
TRBV7-3	TRBJ1-2	-	few	TGTGCCAGCAGCTTAGGGCACGGTAACTATGGCTACACCTTC	CASSLGHGNYGYTF
TRBV11-3	TRBJ1-3	TRBD1	-	TGTGCCAGCAGCGGGACAGGGAGGACTGTCCATTTT	CASSGTGRTVHF
TRBV29-1	TRBJ2-7	TRBD2	-	TGCAGCGTTGCGACTAGCGGGAGGGGAGGCGAGCAGTACTTC	CSVATSGRGGEQYF
TRBV27	TRBJ2-3	-	-	TGTGCCAGCAGTTTCGGGGGATATAGGGAAGATACGCAGTATTTT	CASSFGGYREDTQYF
TRBV5-1	TRBJ2-7	-	-	TGCGCCAGCAGCTCAGGGCTCTCCACCTACGAGCAGTACTTC	CASSSGLSTYEQYF
TRBV28	TRBJ1-2	-	-	TGTGCCAGTGCGGGCCTCCGAGGGAGTGGCTACACCTTC	CASAGLRGSGYTF
TRBV11-3	TRBJ2-5	-	-	TGTGCCAGCAGCTTACTTAGAGCTCAAGAGACCCAGTACTTC	CASSLLRAQETQYF
TRBV19	TRBJ1-5	TRBD1	-	TGTGCCAGTAGTACGACAGGGGGCGGCAATCAGCCCCAGCATTTT	CASSTTGGGNQPQHF
TRBV25-1	TRBJ2-5	-	-	TGTGCCAGCAGTGAATACGGCCAGGGGTTGGAGACCCAGTACTTC	CASSEYGQGLETQYF
TRBV5-1	TRBJ2-1	TRBD2	-	TGCGCCAGCAGTCAGAATGTAGCGGGAGGGGGCAATGAGCAGTTCTTC	CASSQNVAGGGNEQFF
TRBV30	TRBJ1-1	-	-	TGTGCCTGGAGTGACCGCGTTGAAGCTTTCTTT	CAWSDRVEAFF
TRBV14	TRBJ2-5	TRBD1	-	TGTGCCAGCAGCCAAAGGGGCCCAACACAGGGGTGGTATCAAGAGACCCAGTACTTC	CASSQRGPTQGWYQETQYF
TRBV6-6	TRBJ2-4	-	-	TGTGCCAGCAGTCGGACAGATCTAGCCAAAAACATTCAGTACTTC	CASSRTDLAKNIQYF
TRBV19	TRBJ2-1	TRBD2	-	TGTGCCAGCCGGACTAGCGGGAATCAGCATGAGCAGTTCTTC	CASRTSGNQHEQFF
TRBV3-1/TRBV3-2	TRBJ1-4	TRBD1	-	TGTGCCAGCAGCCAAGATTTAATAGGGGACAGGGCCCCAACTAATGAAAAACTGTTTTTT	CASSQDLIGDRAPTNEKLFF
TRBV5-1	TRBJ2-1	TRBD2	-	TGCGCCAGCAGCGGATCTAGCGGGAGGGCCTCCTACAATGAGCAGTTCTTC	CASSGSSGRASYNEQFF
TRBV19	TRBJ2-1	TRBD2	-	TGTGCCAGTAGTACTCGTGCGACTAGCGGGAGCGATGAGCAGTTCTTC	CASSTRATSGSDEQFF
TRBV9	TRBJ2-7	TRBD1	-	TGTGCCAGCAGCGTAGATGGGACAGCACGCGAGCAGTACTTC	CASSVDGTAREQYF
TRBV19	TRBJ1-4	TRBD1	-	TGTGCCAGTAGTATGACAGGGGGATCTGAAAAACTGTTTTTT	CASSMTGGSEKLFF
TRBV6-5	TRBJ1-1	-	few	TGTGCCAGCAGTCAACCCTCGAGGGAAGCTTTCTTT	CASSQPSREAFF
TRBV28	TRBJ1-1	-	-	TGTGCCAGCAGTCCCGCAGGTCGGCAGGGCACTGAAGCTTTCTTT	CASSPAGRQGTEAFF
TRBV10-3	TRBJ2-1	TRBD2	-	TGTGCCATCAGTGACCTGGCGGGAGATGAGCAGTTCTTC	CAISDLAGDEQFF
TRBV5-4	TRBJ1-1	TRBD1	-	TGTGCCAGCAGCGCACGGGACAGGTTCGCCACTGAAGCTTTCTTT	CASSARDRFATEAFF
TRBV12-3/TRBV12-4	TRBJ2-5	-	-	TGTGCCAGCAGTTCGGGGGAGACGAAGACCCAGTACTTC	CASSSGETKTQYF
TRBV12-3/TRBV12-4	TRBJ1-3	-	-	TGTGCCAGCAGTTTAGGGGCGGGAAACACCATATATTTT	CASSLGAGNTIYF